Below, 24 T cell receptor beta chains from the same sample are listed, as sequenced in a study of T-cell memory formation after mild COVID-19. TCRdb called the 5' RACE reads again in MiXCR, with one record for every CDR3 protein. Here the sample spans more than 300,000 distinct CDR3 sequences, roughly 13% being singletons. Sequenced input: PBMCs or a T cell subset sorted from them (not recorded which). The origin of the receptors is a man between 18 and 29 years old who had mild COVID-19 (a few samples of this study predate the infection). Cell type and time point are not known.

About this clonotype itself: A clone one base away is much larger, so this may be a read error. V is TRBV6-2 or TRBV6-3 and J is TRBJ2-3; D unresolved. V dropped 6 bases and J dropped 2 bases, with 12 bases sitting between them. Germline lookup yields CDR1 MNHEY and CDR2 SVGEGT. This CDR3 contains 14 residues. For the CDR3, the DNA is TGTGCCAGCAGATTACAAGGATACACAGATACGCAGTATTTT. This gives the protein CASRLQGYTDTQYF.

The table lists this clonotype with a few counts. This chain joins TRBV10-3 and TRBJ2-5; possibly TRBD2 for D (5 bases). The germline gives CDR1 ENHRY, CDR2 SYGVKD. The CDR3 spans 14 residues. V was shortened by 4 bases and J by 4 bases, with 13 bases between the two germline ends. CDR3 loop: CAISGSFGGETQYF. In DNA, the CDR3 is TGTGCCATCAGTGGCTCTTTTGGAGGAGAGACCCAGTACTTC.

V and J are TRBV5-1 and TRBJ2-2; 8 nucleotides align to TRBD2. This CDR3 has 15 residues. Looked up from germline, CDR1 is SGHRS and CDR2 is YFSETQ. The trim removed 3 bases at V and 6 bases at J, leaving 7 bases unmatched. In DNA, the CDR3 is TGCGCCAGCAGCTCCCGGACTAGCCCCCCCGGGGAGCTGTTTTTT. Translation gives CASSSRTSPPGELFF.

This chain uses TRBV4-1 with TRBJ2-5; D is undetermined. Germline V gene lookup returns CDR1 MGHRA and CDR2 YSYEKL. V was pared by 3 bases and J by 5 bases, with 16 bases between. The CDR3 is made up of 15 amino acids. CDR3: CASSQVLGLGETQYF. The CDR3 DNA reads as TGCGCCAGCAGCCAGGTTCTTGGGTTGGGGGAGACCCAGTACTTC.

The V and J genes are TRBV20-1 and TRBJ1-1; D not certain. This CDR3 has 14 residues. Trimming pared 1 base from V and 4 bases from J, leaving 13 bases between. From germline, CDR1 is DFQATT and CDR2 SNEGSKA (reference sequence). The CDR3 sequence is CSARGARGVTEAFF. In DNA form, the CDR3 reads TGCAGTGCTAGAGGGGCACGGGGAGTCACTGAAGCTTTCTTT.

This clonotype was seen only a few times. V and J are TRBV7-8 and TRBJ2-5; D ambiguous. Germline V gene data show CDR1 as SGHVS and CDR2 as FQNEAQ. The V gene lost 1 base and the J gene lost 5 bases, with 5 bases spanning the gap. This CDR3 comprises 12 residues. CDR3 residues: CASSLVLETQYF. The CDR3 coding sequence is TGTGCCAGCAGCTTAGTTCTTGAGACCCAGTACTTC.

This rearrangement joins TRBV15 to TRBJ2-3, with D possibly being TRBD1 (6 bases). CDR1 is LNHNV, CDR2 YYDKDF, per germline (reference sequence). V shed 0 bases and J shed 8 bases, with 15 bases lying between them. The length of the CDR3 is 15 residues. The CDR3 is CATSREGANLGTQYF. The CDR3 DNA follows: TGTGCCACCAGCAGAGAGGGGGCTAATTTGGGTACGCAGTATTTT.

The sample holds many counts of this clonotype. The chain joins TRBV7-9 to TRBJ1-1, with TRBD1 as a possible D gene (5 bases). Germline CDR1 and CDR2: SEHNR and FQNEAQ (reference sequence). Trimming took off 1 base at V and 8 bases at J, with 8 bases between the two ends. The CDR3 covers 12 residues. This CDR3 is CASSLEQAEAFF. CDR3 nucleotides: TGTGCCAGCAGCTTAGAACAGGCCGAAGCTTTCTTT.

This clonotype appeared a few times. This chain joins TRBV6-5 and TRBJ1-5, with a tentative D call TRBD1 (6 bases). CDR1 is MNHEY and CDR2 is SVGAGI in the germline V gene. The CDR3 covers 14 residues. The V and J ends lost 5 bases and 6 bases respectively, with 14 bases between them. The CDR3 is CASSTGQLSQPQHF. DNA for the CDR3: TGTGCCAGCAGTACCGGACAGTTATCTCAGCCCCAGCATTTT.

A few counts support this clonotype. V and J are TRBV13 and TRBJ2-5; 9 nucleotides match TRBD1. This CDR3 contains 15 residues. The V segment lost 8 bases and the J segment 1 base; nucleotides outside the gene matches: 8. Germline CDR1 is PRHDT and CDR2 is FYEKMQ (reference sequence). The CDR3 spells CASSRTGGLQETQYF. The CDR3 DNA is TGTGCCAGCTCCAGAACAGGGGGCCTCCAAGAGACCCAGTACTTC. The complete variable domain, with remaining parts taken from reference TRBV13 and TRBJ2-5, reads AAGVIQSPRHLIKEKRETATLKCYPIPRHDTVYWYQQGPGQDPQFLISFYEKMQSDKGSIPDRFSAQQFSDYHSELNMSSLELGDSALYFCASSRTGGLQETQYFGPGTRLLVL.

The sample holds a few counts of this clonotype. This chain connects TRBV7-6 to TRBJ2-2; a possible D gene is TRBD1 (6 bases). Trimming removed 1 base at V and 7 bases at J, with 13 bases between. The V gene's germline CDR1 is SGHVS and CDR2 FNYEAQ. This CDR3 has 15 amino acids. The CDR3 DNA reads TGTGCCAGCAGCTTAGGCACAGGGCATAGCGGGGAGCTGTTTTTT. This gives the protein CASSLGTGHSGELFF.

V usage is TRBV6-5 and J usage is TRBJ1-3; TRBD1 is a possible D gene (6 bases). This CDR3 contains 15 residues. Trimming removed 6 bases at V and 0 bases at J, with 12 bases between. Per the germline V gene, CDR1 is MNHEY and CDR2 is SVGAGI. The CDR3 reads CASSPTGISGNTIYF. The CDR3 DNA reads as TGTGCCAGCAGCCCTACAGGGATCTCTGGAAACACCATATATTTT.

This clonotype was counted a few times. Here the CDR3 reads CASSALDRQANTEAFF. The CDR3, as DNA: TGTGCCAGCAGTGCCCTCGACAGGCAGGCCAACACTGAAGCTTTCTTT. The chain uses TRBV6-2 or TRBV6-3 and TRBJ1-1, with D perhaps TRBD1 (6 bases). Germline CDR1 MNHEY, CDR2 SVGEGT. The CDR3 sequence is 16 residues long. V was trimmed by 5 bases and J by 2 bases, leaving 18 bases between them.

In its sample, this clonotype was seen many times. This rearrangement joins TRBV7-2 to TRBJ2-5; 8 positions match TRBD2. The CDR3 length is 18 residues. Trimming removed 1 base from V and 4 bases from J; junction bases left unmatched: 14. The V gene's germline CDR1 is SGHTA and CDR2 FQGNSA. This CDR3 is CASSLVVSISAGGETQYF. The CDR3, as DNA: TGTGCCAGCAGCTTAGTTGTTTCAATCAGCGCGGGGGGAGAGACCCAGTACTTC.

The chain carries TRBV29-1 and TRBJ2-3; TRBD1 might be the D (5 bases). The germline V gene encodes CDR1 SQVTM and CDR2 ANQGSEA. The CDR3 runs 18 residues. The V and J ends lost 4 bases and 0 bases respectively, with 23 bases between them. The CDR3 loop reads CSVAMGGHSTTSTDTQYF. The CDR3 coding sequence is TGCAGCGTTGCGATGGGTGGACACTCCACAACGAGCACAGATACGCAGTATTTT.

This clonotype was detected a few times. This rearrangement joins TRBV6-1 to TRBJ1-3; no firm D call. V lost 6 bases to trimming and J lost 0 bases, with 12 bases between them. There are 15 residues in the CDR3. CDR1 and CDR2 from the germline V gene are MNHNS and SASEGT. As DNA, the CDR3 is TGTGCCAGCAGGACACAAGTATTCTCTGGAAACACCATATATTTT. This gives the protein CASRTQVFSGNTIYF.

There are a few counts of this clonotype. The V and J genes are TRBV5-6 and TRBJ1-2; D may be TRBD1 (6 bases). Trimming took off 0 bases at V and 8 bases at J, with 11 bases between the two ends. The germline V gene has CDR1 SGHDT and CDR2 YYEEEE. The CDR3 runs to 13 residues. The CDR3 nucleotides are TGTGCCAGCAGCTTGGCCAGGGGAGGGGGCTACACCTTC. This translates into CASSLARGGGYTF.

This rearrangement joins TRBV6-2 or TRBV6-3 to TRBJ1-5; the match to TRBD1 covers 9 bases. J lost 5 bases, V lost 2 bases, and 19 bases had no gene match. The germline CDR1 and CDR2 sequences are MNHEY and SVGEGT. The CDR3 contains 20 residues. The CDR3 here is CASSYRGFNRDRVNHQPQHF. As DNA, the CDR3 is TGTGCCAGCAGTTACAGGGGATTCAACCGGGACAGGGTCAACCATCAGCCCCAGCATTTT.

There are a few counts of this clonotype. This sequence joins TRBV19 and TRBJ1-6, with D maybe TRBD1 (5 bases). The V gene lost 7 bases and the J gene lost 10 bases, with 17 bases spanning the gap. This CDR3 region has 14 residues. Per germline, CDR1 LNHDA and CDR2 SQIVND (reference sequence). DNA for the CDR3: TGTGCCAGTACTTTCGGGGGAGGTGGATCACCCCTCCACTTT. It specifies CASTFGGGGSPLHF.

This clonotype was recorded many times. The chain couples TRBV3-1 to TRBJ2-4; D uncertain. V lost 8 bases to trimming and J lost 6 bases, with 8 bases between them. The CDR3 totals 11 residues. CDR1 is LGHDT, CDR2 YNNKEL, per germline (reference sequence). The DNA for the CDR3 is TGTGCCAGCGGCCCGGGAAACATTCAGTACTTC. Encoded protein: CASGPGNIQYF.

This clonotype came up once. The chain carries TRBV5-5 and TRBJ1-1; possibly TRBD1 for D (5 bases). V lost 0 bases and J 3 bases, leaving 21 bases between the germline ends. This CDR3 is 18 amino acids long. Germline CDR1 SGHKS, CDR2 YYEKEE (reference sequence). The CDR3 DNA reads TGTGCCAGCAGCTTGGTACTGGGGCTGGCGGGGGTGGACACTGAAGCTTTCTTT. It encodes CASSLVLGLAGVDTEAFF.

V gene TRBV7-3 combines with J gene TRBJ1-5, with 8 nucleotides matching TRBD1. With V trimmed by 5 bases and J by 7 bases, 4 bases remained unmatched. This CDR3 region has 13 residues. CDR1 is SGHTA and CDR2 is FQGTGA in the germline V gene. CDR3 nucleotide sequence: TGTGCCAGCAGCGCCGACAGGGGACAGCCCCAGCATTTT. This codes for CASSADRGQPQHF.

The rearrangement joins TRBV7-2 to TRBJ1-4; D unresolved. The CDR3 is 13 amino acids. Germline loops: CDR1 SGHTA, CDR2 FQGNSA. Trimming removed 3 bases from V and 5 bases from J, with 7 bases in between. This CDR3 is CASSFSRNEKLFF. The CDR3 region has the DNA TGTGCCAGCAGCTTCTCCAGGAATGAAAAACTGTTTTTT. Supplemented by reference TRBV7-2 and TRBJ1-4, the full variable domain reads GAGVSQSPSNKVTEKGKDVELRCDPISGHTALYWYRQSLGQGLEFLIYFQGNSAPDKSGLPSDRFSAERTGGSVSTLTIQRTQQEDSAVYLCASSFSRNEKLFFGSGTQLSVL.

Ten or more counts support this clonotype. The rearrangement links TRBV7-2 to TRBJ2-7; 8 nucleotides line up with TRBD1. Germline CDR1 SGHTA, CDR2 FQGNSA. The CDR3 is made up of 14 amino acids. With 3 bases clipped from V and 5 bases from J, the junction kept 6 bases outside the gene matches. The CDR3: CASSFYQGANEQYF. CDR3 nucleotides: TGTGCCAGCAGCTTCTATCAGGGGGCGAACGAGCAGTACTTC.